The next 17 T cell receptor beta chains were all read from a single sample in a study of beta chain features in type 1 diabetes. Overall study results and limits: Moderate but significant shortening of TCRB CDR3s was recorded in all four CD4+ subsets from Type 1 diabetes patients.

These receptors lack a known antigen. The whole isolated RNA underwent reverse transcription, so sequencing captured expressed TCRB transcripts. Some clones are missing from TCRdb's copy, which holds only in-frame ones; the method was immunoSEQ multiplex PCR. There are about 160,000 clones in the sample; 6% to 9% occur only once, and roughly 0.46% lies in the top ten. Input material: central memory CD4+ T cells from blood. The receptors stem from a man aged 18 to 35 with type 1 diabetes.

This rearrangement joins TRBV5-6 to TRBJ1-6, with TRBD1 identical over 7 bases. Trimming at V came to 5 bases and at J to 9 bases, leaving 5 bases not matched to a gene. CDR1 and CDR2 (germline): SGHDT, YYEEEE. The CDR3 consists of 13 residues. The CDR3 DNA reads TGTGCCAGCAGTCAGCAGGGGGGTTCACCCCTCCACTTT. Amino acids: CASSQQGGSPLHF.

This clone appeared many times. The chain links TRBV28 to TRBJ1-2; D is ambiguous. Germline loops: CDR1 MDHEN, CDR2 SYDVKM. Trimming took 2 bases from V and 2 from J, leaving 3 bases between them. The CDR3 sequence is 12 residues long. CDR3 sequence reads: CASSLPNYGYTF. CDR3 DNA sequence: TGTGCCAGCAGTTTACCGAACTATGGCTACACCTTC.

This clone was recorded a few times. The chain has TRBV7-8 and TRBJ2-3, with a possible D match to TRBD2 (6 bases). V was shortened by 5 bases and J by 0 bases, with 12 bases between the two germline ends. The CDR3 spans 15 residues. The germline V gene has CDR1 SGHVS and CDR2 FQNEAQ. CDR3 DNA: TGTGCCAGCAGCGCACGACTAGAAAGCACAGATACGCAGTATTTT. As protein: CASSARLESTDTQYF.

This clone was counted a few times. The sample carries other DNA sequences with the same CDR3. CDR3 DNA: TGTGCCAGCAGTTTATATCGGACCAGCGGCTACAATGAGCAGTTCTTC. Encoded protein: CASSLYRTSGYNEQFF. V gene TRBV28 combines with J gene TRBJ2-1; tentatively, D is TRBD2 (5 bases). Germline V CDR1 and CDR2: MDHEN, SYDVKM. The CDR3 sequence is 16 residues long. V lost 1 base and J 3 bases, leaving 13 bases between the germline ends. Supplemented by reference TRBV28 and TRBJ2-1, the full variable domain reads DVKVTQSSRYLVKRTGEKVFLECVQDMDHENMFWYRQDPGLGLRLIYFSYDVKMKEKGDIPEGYSVSREKKERFSLILESASTNQTSMYLCASSLYRTSGYNEQFFGPGTRLTVL.

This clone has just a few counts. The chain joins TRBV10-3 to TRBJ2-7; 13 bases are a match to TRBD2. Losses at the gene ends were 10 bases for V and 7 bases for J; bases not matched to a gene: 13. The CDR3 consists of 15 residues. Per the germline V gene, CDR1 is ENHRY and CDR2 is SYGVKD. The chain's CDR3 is CATKTSGGPPGEQYF. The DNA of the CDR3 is TGTGCCACCAAGACTAGCGGGGGGCCCCCTGGGGAGCAGTACTTC.

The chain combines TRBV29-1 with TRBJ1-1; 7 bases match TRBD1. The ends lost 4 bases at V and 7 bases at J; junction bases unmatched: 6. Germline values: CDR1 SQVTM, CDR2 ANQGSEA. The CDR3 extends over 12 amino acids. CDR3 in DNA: TGCAGCGTTGCGGGACAGAGTATTGAAGCTTTCTTT. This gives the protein CSVAGQSIEAFF.

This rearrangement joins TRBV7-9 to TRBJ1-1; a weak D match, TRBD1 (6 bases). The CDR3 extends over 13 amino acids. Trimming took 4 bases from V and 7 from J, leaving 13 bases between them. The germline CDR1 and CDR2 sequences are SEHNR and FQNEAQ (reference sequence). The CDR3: CASSSGGALEAFF. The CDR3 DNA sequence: TGTGCCAGCAGCTCCGGGGGGGCCCTTGAAGCTTTCTTT.

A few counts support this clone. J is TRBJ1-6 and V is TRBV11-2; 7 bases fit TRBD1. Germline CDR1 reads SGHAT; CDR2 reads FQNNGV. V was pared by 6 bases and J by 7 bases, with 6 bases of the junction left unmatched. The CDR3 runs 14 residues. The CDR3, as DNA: TGTGCCAGCAGACCTGACAGGGCAAATTCACCCCTCCACTTT. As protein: CASRPDRANSPLHF.

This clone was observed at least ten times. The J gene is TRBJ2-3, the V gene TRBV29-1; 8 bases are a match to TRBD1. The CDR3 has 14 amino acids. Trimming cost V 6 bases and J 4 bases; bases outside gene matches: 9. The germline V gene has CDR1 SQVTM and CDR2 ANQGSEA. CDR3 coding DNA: TGCAGCGTCGCAGCCCGGACAGGGTCAGATACGCAGTATTTT. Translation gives CSVAARTGSDTQYF.

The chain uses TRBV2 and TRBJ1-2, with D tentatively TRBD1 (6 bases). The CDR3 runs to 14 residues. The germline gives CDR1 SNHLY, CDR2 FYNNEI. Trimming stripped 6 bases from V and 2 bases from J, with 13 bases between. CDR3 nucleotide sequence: TGTGCCAGCAGAGGAGGGGGGGGGAACTATGGCTACACCTTC. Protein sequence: CASRGGGGNYGYTF.

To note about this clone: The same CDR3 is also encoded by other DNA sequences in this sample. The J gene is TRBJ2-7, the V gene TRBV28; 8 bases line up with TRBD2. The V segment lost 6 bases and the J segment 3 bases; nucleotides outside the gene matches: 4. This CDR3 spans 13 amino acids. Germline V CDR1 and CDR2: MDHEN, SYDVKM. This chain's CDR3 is CASRTGTSYEQYF. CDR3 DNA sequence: TGTGCCAGCAGAACCGGGACTAGCTACGAGCAGTACTTC.

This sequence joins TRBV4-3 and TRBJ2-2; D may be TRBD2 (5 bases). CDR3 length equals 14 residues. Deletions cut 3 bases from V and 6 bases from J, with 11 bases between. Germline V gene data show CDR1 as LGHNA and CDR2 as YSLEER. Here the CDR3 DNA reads TGCGCCAGCAGCCATCAGAGGGATGCCGGGGAGCTGTTTTTT. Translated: CASSHQRDAGELFF.

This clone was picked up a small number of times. The CDR3 is CSVEGGQGVKAFF. CDR3 DNA sequence: TGCAGCGTTGAAGGGGGGCAGGGTGTCAAAGCTTTCTTT. The chain uses TRBV29-1 and TRBJ1-1; a possible D gene is TRBD1 (6 bases). This CDR3 comprises 13 residues. Germline CDR1 is SQVTM and CDR2 is ANQGSEA. Deletions cut 1 base from V and 9 bases from J, with 15 bases between.

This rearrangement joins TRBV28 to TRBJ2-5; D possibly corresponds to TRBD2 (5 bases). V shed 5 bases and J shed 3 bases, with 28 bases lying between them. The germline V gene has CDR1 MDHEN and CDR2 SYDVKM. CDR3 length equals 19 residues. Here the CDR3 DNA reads TGTGCCAGCAGTCCCCCTACCTCGGCGGGTCAAAGTCGAAAAGAGACCCAGTACTTC. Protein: CASSPPTSAGQSRKETQYF.

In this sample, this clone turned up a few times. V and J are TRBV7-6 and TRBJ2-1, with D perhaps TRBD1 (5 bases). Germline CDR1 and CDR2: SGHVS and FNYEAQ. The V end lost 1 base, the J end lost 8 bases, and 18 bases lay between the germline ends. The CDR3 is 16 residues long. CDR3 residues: CASSLGNGVQGHEQFF. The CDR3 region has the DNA TGTGCCAGCAGCTTAGGGAATGGGGTGCAGGGTCATGAGCAGTTCTTC.

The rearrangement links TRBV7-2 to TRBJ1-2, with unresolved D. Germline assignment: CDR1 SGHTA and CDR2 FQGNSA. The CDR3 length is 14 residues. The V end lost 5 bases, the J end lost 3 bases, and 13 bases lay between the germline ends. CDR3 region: CASSPPNGDYGYTF. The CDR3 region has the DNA TGTGCCAGCAGCCCACCGAACGGAGACTATGGCTACACCTTC.

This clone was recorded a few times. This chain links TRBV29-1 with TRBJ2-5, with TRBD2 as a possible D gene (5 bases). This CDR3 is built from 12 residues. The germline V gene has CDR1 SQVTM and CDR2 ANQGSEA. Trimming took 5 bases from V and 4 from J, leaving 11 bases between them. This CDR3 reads CSVFDGGETQYF. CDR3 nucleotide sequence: TGCAGCGTTTTCGACGGAGGAGAGACCCAGTACTTC.